One sample yielded the 3 T cell receptor beta chains listed below, sequenced in a study of shared clonotypes between healthy human individuals. Using immunoSEQ multiplex PCR, the repertoire was profiled, and TCRdb retains in-frame clones only, with some absent. The sample yields around 700,000 clones, around 90% seen once. Terminally differentiated effector memory CD45RA+ cells were excluded by CCR7 positive selection of CD45RO-negative cells. The sample was naive CD8+ T cells sorted from blood. The receptors come from a man aged 30-40 years in good health.

V and J are TRBV6-1 and TRBJ2-1; 8 nucleotides align to TRBD2. The CDR3 sequence is 16 residues long. CDR1 and CDR2 (germline): MNHNS, SASEGT. The junction had 5 bases not matched to a gene; V was cut back by 3 bases and J by 1 base. CDR3 DNA sequence: TGTGCCAGCAGTGATGTAGGCGGGAGGTCCTACAATGAGCAGTTCTTC. It encodes CASSDVGGRSYNEQFF.

This chain links TRBV11-3 with TRBJ2-1; D gene ambiguous. This CDR3 region has 16 residues. Germline V CDR1 and CDR2: SGHNT, YENEEA. The ends were cut back, 4 bases at V and 0 bases at J, with 13 bases in the middle. CDR3 DNA sequence: TGTGCCAGCAGCTCACGAGGACCCCTCTCCTACAATGAGCAGTTCTTC. Translating gives CASSSRGPLSYNEQFF.

The sample holds one count of this clone. This sequence joins TRBV7-6 and TRBJ2-5; D is unclear. Trimming stripped 1 base from V and 5 bases from J, with 14 bases between. Germline V lookup: CDR1 SGHVS, CDR2 FNYEAQ. This CDR3 is built from 15 residues. CDR3 DNA sequence: TGTGCCAGCAGCTTAGACAGACTCCCTAGGGAGACCCAGTACTTC. This translates into CASSLDRLPRETQYF. The full variable domain, rest sourced from reference TRBV7-6 and TRBJ2-5, is GAGVSQSPRYKVTKRGQDVALRCDPISGHVSLYWYRQALGQGPEFLTYFNYEAQQDKSGLPNDRFSAERPEGSISTLTIQRTEQRDSAMYRCASSLDRLPRETQYFGPGTRLLVL.